A selection of T cell receptor beta chains follows, all from one sample in a study of PD-1 blockade in mismatch repair-deficient tumors. Produced via immunoSEQ multiplex PCR; TCRdb's table is partial and in-frame only. The top ten clones hold about 20% of a sample with approximately 40,000 clones, 75% to 85% of them seen once. Specimen: peripheral blood, collected 4 weeks after starting pembrolizumab. All receptors come from an adult with mismatch repair-deficient cancer. CDR3s include the opening cysteine and the closing phenylalanine or tryptophan. The D gene is left open where the match is weak. The size field is filled for only some rows; it gives once, few, many or a size class.

cdr3_aa cdr3_nt v_call d_call clone_size j_call
CASTPTGLQETQYF TGTGCCAGCACCCCGACAGGTCTCCAAGAGACCCAGTACTTC TRBV28 NA NA TRBJ2-5
CAIADVQMAQYF TGTGCCATCGCCGATGTTCAGATGGCGCAGTATTTT TRBV10-3 NA NA TRBJ2-3
CASRSGQAAETQYF TGTGCCAGCAGGAGTGGACAGGCGGCAGAGACCCAGTACTTC TRBV25-1 TRBD1 NA TRBJ2-5
CASSYSTGTGADTQYF TGTGCCAGCAGTTACTCGACCGGGACAGGCGCAGATACGCAGTATTTT TRBV6-5 TRBD1 NA TRBJ2-3
CASSQTGELFF TGCGCCAGCAGTCAAACCGGGGAGCTGTTTTTT TRBV23-1 NA few TRBJ2-2
CASSPDRMGQTGELFF TGTGCCAGCAGTCCGGACAGAATGGGCCAAACCGGGGAGCTGTTTTTT TRBV6-4 NA few TRBJ2-2
CASSLQQGAFVGYTF TGCGCCAGCAGCTTGCAGCAGGGGGCGTTTGTTGGCTACACCTTC TRBV5-1 TRBD1 NA TRBJ1-2
CASSASTRPRGKETQYF TGTGCCAGTAGTGCGAGTACCCGACCACGGGGAAAAGAGACCCAGTACTTC TRBV19 NA NA TRBJ2-5
CASSRPGTRDEQYF TGTGCCAGCAGCCGCCCCGGGACACGGGACGAGCAGTACTTC TRBV7-9 NA few TRBJ2-7
CASSRKGVSDTQYF TGTGCCAGCAGCCGTAAGGGGGTATCAGATACGCAGTATTTT TRBV7-9 NA NA TRBJ2-3
CASSLGRSYEQYF TGTGCCAGCAGCTTAGGTCGGTCTTACGAGCAGTACTTC TRBV7-2 NA NA TRBJ2-7
CASSLSGSLLYGYTF TGTGCCAGCAGCTTATCGGGAAGTCTACTCTATGGCTACACCTTC TRBV7-9 NA NA TRBJ1-2
CASSLQWNTIYF TGTGCCAGCAGCTTGCAATGGAACACCATATATTTT TRBV5-8 NA NA TRBJ1-3
CASSSQGIGGYTF TGTGCCAGCAGTTCACAGGGGATAGGAGGCTACACCTTC TRBV27 TRBD1 NA TRBJ1-2
CASRDRDRGMSGELFF TGTGCCAGCAGGGACCGGGACAGGGGAATGTCCGGGGAGCTGTTTTTT TRBV28 TRBD1 NA TRBJ2-2
CASSPWGVNTEAFF TGTGCCAGCAGCCCCTGGGGGGTGAACACTGAAGCTTTCTTT TRBV2 NA NA TRBJ1-1
CASSPPTGVEQYF TGTGCCAGCAGTCCCCCTACGGGAGTCGAGCAGTACTTC TRBV6-5 NA NA TRBJ2-7
CASKSSGANVLTF TGTGCCAGTAAAAGCTCTGGGGCCAACGTCCTGACTTTC TRBV11-3 NA NA TRBJ2-6
CASGPGTHQGNEQFF TGTGCTAGTGGCCCCGGGACCCACCAGGGAAATGAGCAGTTCTTC TRBV12-5 NA NA TRBJ2-1
CASSVGNTGELFF TGTGCCAGCAGCGTAGGCAACACCGGGGAGCTGTTTTTT TRBV9 NA NA TRBJ2-2
CASSLLGFTGELFF TGTGCCAGCAGTTTACTCGGGTTTACCGGGGAGCTGTTTTTT TRBV27 NA NA TRBJ2-2
CASSLAWTYGLGGTQYF TGTGCCAGCAGCTTAGCTTGGACGTACGGCCTGGGGGGGACCCAGTACTTC TRBV7-9 NA NA TRBJ2-5
CASSKESYNEQFF TGTGCCAGCAGTAAGGAATCCTACAATGAGCAGTTCTTC TRBV6-1 NA NA TRBJ2-1
CASSPWEGAKNIQYF TGTGCCAGCAGTCCCTGGGAGGGGGCCAAAAACATTCAGTACTTC TRBV28 TRBD2 few TRBJ2-4
CASRPQEGASKNIQYF TGTGCCAGCAGGCCCCAAGAGGGGGCATCCAAAAACATTCAGTACTTC TRBV2 TRBD1 NA TRBJ2-4
CASSYSIGGANVLTF TGTGCCAGCAGTTACTCTATTGGAGGGGCCAACGTCCTGACTTTC TRBV6-5 NA NA TRBJ2-6
CSVVLSGTSTDTQYF TGCAGCGTTGTCCTTAGTGGTACTAGCACAGATACGCAGTATTTT TRBV29-1 NA once TRBJ2-3
CASSLEDPPSYEQYF TGTGCCAGCAGCTTGGAGGACCCACCATCCTACGAGCAGTACTTC TRBV5-8 NA NA TRBJ2-7
CASSESQGTYEQYF TGTGCCAGCAGTGAGTCACAGGGCACCTACGAGCAGTACTTC TRBV25-1 NA few TRBJ2-7
CASMKGAGANVLTF TGTGCCAGCATGAAGGGTGCCGGGGCCAACGTCCTGACTTTC TRBV6-1 NA NA TRBJ2-6
CASSRGLPGELFF TGTGCCAGCAGCCGGGGACTACCGGGGGAGCTGTTTTTT TRBV5-6 TRBD2 NA TRBJ2-2
CASSIGPSRGYEQYF TGTGCCAGTAGTATAGGACCCTCAAGGGGCTACGAGCAGTACTTC TRBV19 NA NA TRBJ2-7
CASSQGRNQPQHF TGCGCCAGCAGCCAAGGCAGGAATCAGCCCCAGCATTTT TRBV4-1 NA NA TRBJ1-5
CATSRDRGGAKNIQYF TGTGCCACCAGCAGAGACCGGGGGGGAGCCAAAAACATTCAGTACTTC TRBV15 TRBD2 NA TRBJ2-4
CASSLKSGATGELFF TGTGCCAGCAGCTTGAAAAGTGGGGCTACCGGGGAGCTGTTTTTT TRBV7-9 NA NA TRBJ2-2
CASSPTSGSYEQFF TGTGCCAGCAGTCCGACTAGCGGGAGCTATGAGCAGTTCTTC TRBV2 TRBD2 NA TRBJ2-1
CASSLYDRVDNEKLFF TGTGCCAGCAGTTTGTATGACAGGGTTGATAATGAAAAACTGTTTTTT TRBV28 TRBD1 many TRBJ1-4
CASKREQLNTEAFF TGCGCCAGCAAGAGAGAACAGCTGAACACTGAAGCTTTCTTT TRBV5-1 NA NA TRBJ1-1
CATSPNGDRPGETQYF TGTGCCACCAGCCCCAATGGGGACAGGCCGGGGGAGACCCAGTACTTC TRBV15 TRBD1 NA TRBJ2-5
CASSLVSGKISYEQYF TGTGCCAGCAGCTTGGTTTCAGGGAAAATCTCCTACGAGCAGTACTTC TRBV11-1 NA few TRBJ2-7
CASWGGDTDTQYF TGCGCCAGCTGGGGGGGGGACACAGATACGCAGTATTTT TRBV10-2 TRBD2 NA TRBJ2-3
CASSLVSGYGYTF TGTGCCAGCAGCTTAGTTAGTGGCTATGGCTACACCTTC TRBV7-2 NA NA TRBJ1-2
CASSVGEGKYNEQFF TGTGCCAGCAGCGTAGGAGAGGGGAAATACAATGAGCAGTTCTTC TRBV9 NA NA TRBJ2-1
CASSPTGEGSYEQYF TGTGCCAGCAGCCCAACAGGGGAGGGATCCTACGAGCAGTACTTC TRBV7-9 NA few TRBJ2-7
CASSLVGGREETQYF TGCGCCAGCAGCTTGGTCGGGGGGAGGGAAGAGACCCAGTACTTC TRBV5-1 TRBD2 NA TRBJ2-5
CASSYRTGGTKTQYF TGTGCCAGCAGTTACAGGACAGGGGGAACGAAGACCCAGTACTTC TRBV6-6 TRBD1 NA TRBJ2-5
CASRSGGRAPTGELFF TGTGCCAGCAGAAGTGGCGGGAGGGCCCCCACGGGGGAGCTGTTTTTT TRBV2 TRBD2 NA TRBJ2-2
CASSSYRGPGYGYTF TGTGCCAGTAGTTCGTACCGCGGGCCAGGGTATGGCTACACCTTC TRBV19 NA NA TRBJ1-2
CASSLGSLGGAFF TGTGCCAGCAGCTTAGGGTCGCTCGGGGGAGCTTTCTTT TRBV11-2 NA NA TRBJ1-1